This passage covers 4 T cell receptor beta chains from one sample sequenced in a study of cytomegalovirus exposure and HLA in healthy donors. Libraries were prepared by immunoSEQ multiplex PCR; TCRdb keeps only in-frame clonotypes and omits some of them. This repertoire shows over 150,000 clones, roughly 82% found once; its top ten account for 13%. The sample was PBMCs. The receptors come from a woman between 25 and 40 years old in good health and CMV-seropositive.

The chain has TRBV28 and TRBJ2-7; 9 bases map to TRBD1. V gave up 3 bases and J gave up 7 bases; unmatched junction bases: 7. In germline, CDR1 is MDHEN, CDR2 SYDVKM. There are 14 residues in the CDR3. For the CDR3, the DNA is TGTGCCAGCAGTTTGGGACAGGGCCTTATGGAGCAGTACTTC. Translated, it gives CASSLGQGLMEQYF.

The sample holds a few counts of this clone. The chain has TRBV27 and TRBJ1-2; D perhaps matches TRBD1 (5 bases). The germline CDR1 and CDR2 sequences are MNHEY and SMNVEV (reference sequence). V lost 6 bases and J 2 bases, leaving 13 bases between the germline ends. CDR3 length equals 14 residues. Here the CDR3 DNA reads TGTGCCAGCAGGGGGCCAAATAGAAACTATGGCTACACCTTC. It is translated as CASRGPNRNYGYTF.

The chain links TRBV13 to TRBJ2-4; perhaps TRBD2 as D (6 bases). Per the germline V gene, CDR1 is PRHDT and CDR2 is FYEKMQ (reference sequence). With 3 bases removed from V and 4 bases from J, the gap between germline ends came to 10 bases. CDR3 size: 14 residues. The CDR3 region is CASSFRGTKNIQYF. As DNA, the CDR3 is TGTGCCAGCAGCTTTCGCGGGACTAAAAACATTCAGTACTTC.

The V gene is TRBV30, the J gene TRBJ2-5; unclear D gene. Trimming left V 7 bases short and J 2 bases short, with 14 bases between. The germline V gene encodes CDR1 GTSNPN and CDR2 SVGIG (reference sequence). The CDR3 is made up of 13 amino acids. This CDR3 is CAFERQAQETQYF. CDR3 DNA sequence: TGTGCCTTTGAAAGGCAGGCGCAAGAGACCCAGTACTTC. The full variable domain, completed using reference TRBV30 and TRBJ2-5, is SQTIHQWPATLVQPVGSPLSLECTVEGTSNPNLYWYRQAAGRGLQLLFYSVGIGQISSEVPQNLSASRPQDRQFILSSKKLLLSDSGFYLCAFERQAQETQYFGPGTRLLVL.